The source of this TCR beta chain is a study of T cells in Graves' hyperthyroidism and ophthalmopathy. Findings and caveats of the study: The model's output predicted ophthalmopathy at a median of 6.5 months prior to onset. The authors' 13 V-J model separated ophthalmopathy from stable hyperthyroidism.

This clonotype came up many times. Its antigen is unidentified. The length of the CDR3 is 16 residues. The V gene end was trimmed by 5 bases and the J gene end by 2 bases; junction bases not matched to a gene: 7. RNA transcripts were the template for amplifying TCR beta CDR3 regions. With the HTBI primer set, the TCR CDR3 went through a first round of RT-PCR. MiXCR, applied by TCRdb to the multiplex PCR reads, yields one record per CDR3 protein. The repertoire holds about 640,000 distinct CDR3 sequences, with about 15% as singletons. The chain couples TRBV12-3 or TRBV12-4 to TRBJ2-1, with 9 nucleotides matching TRBD1. The sample comprised blood. This clonotype was obtained from a woman aged 45 to 65 with Graves' ophthalmopathy. CDR3 nucleotide sequence: TGTGCCAGCAGTACCGGGCGACAGGGGGCCTACAATGAGCAGTTCTTC. Amino acid sequence: CASSTGRQGAYNEQFF.